This T cell receptor beta chain was recovered during a study of CD8 T cells in Susac syndrome. A quantity of about 0.5 to 1 ug RNA underwent reverse transcription using random hexamers. Each CDR3 protein gets one entry after TCRdb re-called the immunoSEQ multiplex PCR reads with MiXCR. The sample lists a few hundred thousand distinct CDR3 sequences, 92% occurring once. This TCR was recovered from a human donor with multiple sclerosis. The specimen was CD4+ T cells from PBMCs.

CDR3: CASSLPGVRTGELFF. The CDR3 coding sequence is TGTGCCAGCAGCTTACCAGGGGTCAGGACCGGGGAGCTGTTTTTT. The chain carries TRBV7-9 and TRBJ2-2; D might be TRBD1 (6 bases). This CDR3 spans 15 amino acids. CDR1 is SEHNR, CDR2 FQNEAQ, per germline (reference sequence). The V end lost 2 bases, the J end lost 5 bases, and 12 bases lay between the germline ends.